This T cell receptor (beta chain) was obtained from a study of cytomegalovirus exposure and HLA in healthy donors. The overall study: The roughly 100 million unique TCR beta sequences, from 150 million to 200 million T cells, were found by an earlier analysis.

Concerning this clone: As yet, its antigen is unknown.

The donors were healthy bone marrow donors. Trimming cost V 1 base and J 1 base; bases outside gene matches: 7. CDR1 is SGHTA and CDR2 is FQGNSA in the germline V gene. The CDR3 is made up of 17 amino acids. Whole-study findings and limits: After further analysis at a later stage, 16,951 TCR beta sequences were associated with HLA alleles at 0.05 false discovery rate. Several top significant clusters appeared, in a later analysis, to be linked to common viral pathogens.

A multiplex PCR was run with 60 Vbeta primers and 13 Jbeta primers. Clones were read by immunoSEQ multiplex PCR, and TCRdb kept only the in-frame ones, dropping some. Its table lists 40,000 or so clones. Material: PBMCs. The gene calls are TRBV7-2 and TRBJ2-1, with 7 bases identical to TRBD2. The TCR was taken from a male donor in good health and CMV-seronegative. CDR3 loop: CASSLGEGLSSYNEQFF. The CDR3 DNA is TGTGCCAGCAGCTTAGGGGAGGGTTTAAGTTCCTACAATGAGCAGTTCTTC.